This record concerns one T cell receptor beta chain sequence. Its antigen is undetermined. The people who gave samples were healthy Caucasians from Russia, aged roughly 6 to 95. Next came a second PCR, run for roughly 6 to 11 cycles, which used a sample-barcoded 5' primer along with a J-beta primer mix. TCRdb analysed the 5' RACE reads with MiXCR anew, one entry per CDR3 protein. Of roughly 720,000 distinct CDR3 sequences listed, roughly 50% were seen once; the top ten hold roughly two fifths. This specimen belongs to a study of blood T cells in healthy people across ages. After removal of 6 bases from V and 7 bases from J, the junction contained 8 bases not matched to a gene. The CDR3 runs 14 residues. Germline CDR1 and CDR2: DFQATT and SNEGSKA (reference sequence). Study-level findings and limits: Per-million-T-cell TCR beta diversity fell roughly linearly with age.

The sequencing input was blood. The receptor was isolated from a man of 80 years or more in good health. The chain uses TRBV20-1 and TRBJ2-1, with 11 positions matching TRBD2. The CDR3 sequence: CSAHTSGRGNEQFF. For the CDR3, the DNA is TGCAGTGCACATACTAGCGGGAGAGGAAATGAGCAGTTCTTC.